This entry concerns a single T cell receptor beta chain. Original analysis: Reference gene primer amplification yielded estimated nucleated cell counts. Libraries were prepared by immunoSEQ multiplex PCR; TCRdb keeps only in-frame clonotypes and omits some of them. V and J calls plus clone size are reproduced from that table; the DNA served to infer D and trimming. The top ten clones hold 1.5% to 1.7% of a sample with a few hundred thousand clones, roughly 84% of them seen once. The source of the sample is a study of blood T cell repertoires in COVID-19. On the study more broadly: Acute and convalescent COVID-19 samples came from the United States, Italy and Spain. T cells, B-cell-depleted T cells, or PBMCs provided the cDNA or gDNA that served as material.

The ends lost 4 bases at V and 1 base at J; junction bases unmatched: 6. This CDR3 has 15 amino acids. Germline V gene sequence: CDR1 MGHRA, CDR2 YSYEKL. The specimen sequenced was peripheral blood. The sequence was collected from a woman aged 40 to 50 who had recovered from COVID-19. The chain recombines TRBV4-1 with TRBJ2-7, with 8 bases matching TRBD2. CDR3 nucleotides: TGCGCCAGCAGCCTACTACTAGCGGTTTCCTACGAGCAGTACTTC. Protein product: CASSLLLAVSYEQYF.